This entry concerns a single TCR beta chain. Its specificity is not known. The data derive from a study of beta chain features in type 1 diabetes. This CDR3 contains 15 residues. With V trimmed by 5 bases and J by 3 bases, 6 bases remained unmatched. Germline V gene lookup returns CDR1 SEHNR and CDR2 FQNEAQ (reference sequence). Notes on the study in general: Insertions at VDJ junctions were less frequent in type 1 diabetes patients. These patients also deleted more nucleotides at the same junctions. Type 1 diabetes patients had moderately but significantly shorter TCRB CDR3s in all four CD4+ subsets.

The sequenced template was cDNA made from the entire isolated RNA. Naive, central memory and regulatory T cell samples yielded around 3.3 million reads on average. Clones were sequenced by immunoSEQ multiplex PCR, and TCRdb holds only the in-frame ones, with some missing. The table lists about 260,000 clones, 20% of them singletons. CD4+ naive, central memory, regulatory and stem cell-like memory cells were sorted via CD45RO/CCR7/CD25/CD127/CD95/CD27. The clonotype was recovered from a woman in her thirties or forties with type 1 diabetes. The rearrangement links TRBV7-9 to TRBJ2-1, with 8 positions matching TRBD2. The sequencing sample was made of naive CD4+ T cells from blood. The CDR3 loop reads CASSPSGRYYNEQFF. The CDR3 DNA follows: TGTGCCAGCAGCCCAAGCGGGAGATACTACAATGAGCAGTTCTTC.